The table lists the clone carrying this T cell receptor beta chain with many counts. This sample was included in a study of T-cell memory formation after mild COVID-19. This CDR3 region has 16 residues. Per germline, CDR1 SGHTA and CDR2 FQGNSA. V lost 5 bases, J lost 2 bases, and 8 bases stayed unmatched. TCRdb redid the calling of the 5' RACE reads with MiXCR, one entry per CDR3 protein. The table has roughly 320,000 distinct CDR3 sequences, 25% to 30% seen once. The sequence came from an adult woman who had mild COVID-19 (a few samples of this study predate the infection). Cell type and time point are not known. This chain joins TRBV7-2 and TRBJ2-5; TRBD2 aligns across 10 bases. Sequencing input: PBMCs or a T cell subset sorted from them (not recorded which). The CDR3 sequence is CASSPGALAGQETQYF. The CDR3 region has the DNA TGTGCCAGCAGCCCAGGGGCACTAGCGGGGCAAGAGACCCAGTACTTC.